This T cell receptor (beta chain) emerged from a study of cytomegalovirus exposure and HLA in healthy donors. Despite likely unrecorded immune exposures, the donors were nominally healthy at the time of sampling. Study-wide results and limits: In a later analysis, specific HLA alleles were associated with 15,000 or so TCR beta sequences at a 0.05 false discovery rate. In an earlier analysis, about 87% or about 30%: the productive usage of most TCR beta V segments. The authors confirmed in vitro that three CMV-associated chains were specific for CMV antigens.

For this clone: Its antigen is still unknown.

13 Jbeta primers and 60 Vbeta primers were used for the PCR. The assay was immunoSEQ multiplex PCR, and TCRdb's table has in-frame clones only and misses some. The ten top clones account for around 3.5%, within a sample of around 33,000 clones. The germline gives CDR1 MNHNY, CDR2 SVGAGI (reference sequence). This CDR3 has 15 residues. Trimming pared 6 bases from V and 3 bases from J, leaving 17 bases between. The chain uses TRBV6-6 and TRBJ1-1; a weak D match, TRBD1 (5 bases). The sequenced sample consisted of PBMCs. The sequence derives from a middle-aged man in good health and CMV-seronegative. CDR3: CASSTLGGVDTEAFF. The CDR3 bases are TGTGCCAGCAGCACCCTCGGAGGGGTCGACACTGAAGCTTTCTTT.